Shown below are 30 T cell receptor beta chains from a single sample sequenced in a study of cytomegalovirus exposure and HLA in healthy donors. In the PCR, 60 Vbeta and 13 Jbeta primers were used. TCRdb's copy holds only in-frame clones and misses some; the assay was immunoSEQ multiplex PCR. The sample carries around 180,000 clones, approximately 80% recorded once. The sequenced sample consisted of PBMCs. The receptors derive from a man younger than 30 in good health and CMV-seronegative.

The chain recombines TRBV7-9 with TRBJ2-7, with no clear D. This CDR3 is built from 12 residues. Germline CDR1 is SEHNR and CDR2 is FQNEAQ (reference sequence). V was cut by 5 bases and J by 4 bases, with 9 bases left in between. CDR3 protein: CASSTRHYEQYF. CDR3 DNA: TGTGCCAGCAGCACGCGACATTACGAGCAGTACTTC.

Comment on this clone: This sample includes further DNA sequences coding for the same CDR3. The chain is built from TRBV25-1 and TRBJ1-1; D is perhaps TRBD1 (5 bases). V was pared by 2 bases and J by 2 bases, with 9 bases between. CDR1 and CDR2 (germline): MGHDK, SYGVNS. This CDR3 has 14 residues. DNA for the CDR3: TGTGCCAGCAGTGAACCAGGGTTAAACACTGAAGCTTTCTTT. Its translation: CASSEPGLNTEAFF.

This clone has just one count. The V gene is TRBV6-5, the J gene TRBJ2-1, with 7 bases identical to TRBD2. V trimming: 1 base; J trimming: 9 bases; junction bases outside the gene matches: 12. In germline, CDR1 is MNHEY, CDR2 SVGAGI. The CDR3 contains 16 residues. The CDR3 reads CASSYLSGGSMGEQFF. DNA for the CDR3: TGTGCCAGCAGTTACTTATCTGGCGGGAGCATGGGTGAGCAGTTCTTC.

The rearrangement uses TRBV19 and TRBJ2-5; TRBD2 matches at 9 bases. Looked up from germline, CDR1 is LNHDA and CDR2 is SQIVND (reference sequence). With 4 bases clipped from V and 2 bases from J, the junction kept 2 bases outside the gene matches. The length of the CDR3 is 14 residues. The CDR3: CASSTSGIQETQYF. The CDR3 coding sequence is TGTGCCAGTAGTACTAGCGGGATACAAGAGACCCAGTACTTC. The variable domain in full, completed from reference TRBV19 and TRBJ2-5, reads DGGITQSPKYLFRKEGQNVTLSCEQNLNHDAMYWYRQDPGQGLRLIYYSQIVNDFQKGDIAEGYSVSREKKESFPLTVTSAQKNPTAFYLCASSTSGIQETQYFGPGTRLLVL.

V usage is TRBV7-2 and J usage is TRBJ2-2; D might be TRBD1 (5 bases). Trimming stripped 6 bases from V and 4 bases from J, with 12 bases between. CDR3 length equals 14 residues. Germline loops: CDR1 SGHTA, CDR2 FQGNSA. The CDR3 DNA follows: TGTGCCAGCAGTCTCACAGGATTCACCGGGGAGCTGTTTTTT. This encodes CASSLTGFTGELFF.

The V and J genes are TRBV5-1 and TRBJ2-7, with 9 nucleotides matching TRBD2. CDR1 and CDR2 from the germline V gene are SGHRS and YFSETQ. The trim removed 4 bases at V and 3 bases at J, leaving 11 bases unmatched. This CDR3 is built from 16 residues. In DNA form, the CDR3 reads TGCGCCAGCAGCAGGCTAAGCGGGGGGCAGGGCTACGAGCAGTACTTC. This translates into CASSRLSGGQGYEQYF.

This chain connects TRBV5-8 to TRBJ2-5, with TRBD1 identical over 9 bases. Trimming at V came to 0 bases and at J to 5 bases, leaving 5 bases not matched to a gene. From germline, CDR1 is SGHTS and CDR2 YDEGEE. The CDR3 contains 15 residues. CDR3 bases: TGTGCCAGCAGCTTGGGGGACAGGGTAGGGGAGACCCAGTACTTC. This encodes CASSLGDRVGETQYF.

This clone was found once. The CDR3: CAWTPQRGRAAFF. CDR3 DNA sequence: TGTGCCTGGACTCCACAGCGGGGCAGGGCTGCTTTCTTT. The rearrangement links TRBV30 to TRBJ1-1, with D possibly being TRBD1 (5 bases). V lost 4 bases and J 11 bases, leaving 20 bases between the germline ends. The CDR3 is 13 amino acids. In germline, CDR1 is GTSNPN, CDR2 SVGIG (reference sequence).

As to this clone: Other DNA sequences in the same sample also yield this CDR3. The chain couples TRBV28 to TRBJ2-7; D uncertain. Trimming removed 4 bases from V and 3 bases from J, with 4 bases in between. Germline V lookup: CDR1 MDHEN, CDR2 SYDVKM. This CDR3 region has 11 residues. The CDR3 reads CASSSIYEQYF. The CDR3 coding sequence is TGTGCCAGCAGTTCCATCTACGAGCAGTACTTC.

The CDR3 loop is CASSFAGVGYEQYF. DNA for the CDR3: TGTGCCAGCAGTTTTGCAGGGGTAGGCTACGAGCAGTACTTC. The chain combines TRBV27 with TRBJ2-7, with D possibly being TRBD1 (6 bases). V shed 3 bases and J shed 3 bases, with 12 bases lying between them. CDR1 and CDR2 from the germline V gene are MNHEY and SMNVEV (reference sequence). CDR3 length: 14 amino acids.

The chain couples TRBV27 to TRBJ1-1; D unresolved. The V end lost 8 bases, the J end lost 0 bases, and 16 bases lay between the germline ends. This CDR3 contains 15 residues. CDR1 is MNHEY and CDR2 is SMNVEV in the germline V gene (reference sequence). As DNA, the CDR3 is TGTGCCAGCGCCCGGTATGGGCCTCTGAACACTGAAGCTTTCTTT. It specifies CASARYGPLNTEAFF.

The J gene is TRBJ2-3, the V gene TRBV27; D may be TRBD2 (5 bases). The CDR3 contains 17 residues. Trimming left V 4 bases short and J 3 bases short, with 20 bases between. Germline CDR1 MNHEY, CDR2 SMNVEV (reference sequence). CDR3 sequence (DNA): TGTGCCAGCAGTTCCTCCTCACCCGGGGAGTTGACAGATACGCAGTATTTT. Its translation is CASSSSSPGELTDTQYF.

The CDR3 region has the DNA TGTGCCAGCAGCTTAGTGGACAGCTACGAGCAGTACTTC. It specifies CASSLVDSYEQYF. This chain joins TRBV7-9 and TRBJ2-7; tentative D call: TRBD1 (6 bases). The CDR3 is made up of 13 amino acids. V lost 1 base to trimming and J lost 3 bases, with 7 bases between them. Germline lookup yields CDR1 SEHNR and CDR2 FQNEAQ (reference sequence). Full variable domain (outside the CDR3, taken from reference TRBV7-9 and TRBJ2-7): DTGVSQNPRHKITKRGQNVTFRCDPISEHNRLYWYRQTLGQGPEFLTYFQNEAQLEKSRLLSDRFSAERPKGSFSTLEIQRTEQGDSAMYLCASSLVDSYEQYFGPGTRLTVT.

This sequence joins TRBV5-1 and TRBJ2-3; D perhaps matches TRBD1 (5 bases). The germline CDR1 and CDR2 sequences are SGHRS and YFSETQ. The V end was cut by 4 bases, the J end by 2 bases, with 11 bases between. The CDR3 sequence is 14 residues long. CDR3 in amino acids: CASSPEGDTDTQYF. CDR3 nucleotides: TGCGCCAGCAGCCCGGAAGGGGACACAGATACGCAGTATTTT.

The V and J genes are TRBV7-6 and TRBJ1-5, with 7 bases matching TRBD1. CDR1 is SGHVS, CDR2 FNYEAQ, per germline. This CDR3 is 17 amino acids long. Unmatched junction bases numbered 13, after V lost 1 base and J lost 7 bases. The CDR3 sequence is CASSLGGPGAQGQPQHF. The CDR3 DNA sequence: TGTGCCAGCAGCTTAGGTGGGCCAGGGGCACAGGGGCAGCCCCAGCATTTT. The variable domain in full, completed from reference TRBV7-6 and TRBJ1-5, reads GAGVSQSPRYKVTKRGQDVALRCDPISGHVSLYWYRQALGQGPEFLTYFNYEAQQDKSGLPNDRFSAERPEGSISTLTIQRTEQRDSAMYRCASSLGGPGAQGQPQHFGDGTRLSIL.

CDR3 in amino acids: CSVGDRGREQYF. The CDR3, as DNA: TGCAGCGTGGGGGACAGGGGGCGCGAGCAGTACTTC. The J gene is TRBJ2-7, the V gene TRBV29-1; 12 bases agree with TRBD1. The CDR3 sequence is 12 residues long. Germline CDR1 is SQVTM and CDR2 is ANQGSEA. V shed 6 bases, J shed 6 bases, and the junction held 3 bases outside the gene matches.

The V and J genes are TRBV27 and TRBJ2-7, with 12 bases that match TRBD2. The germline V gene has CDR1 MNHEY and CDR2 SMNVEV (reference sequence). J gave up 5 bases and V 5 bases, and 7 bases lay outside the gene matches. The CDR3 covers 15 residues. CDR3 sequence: CASSPETSGRDEQYF. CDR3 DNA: TGTGCCAGCAGTCCCGAGACTAGCGGGAGAGACGAGCAGTACTTC.

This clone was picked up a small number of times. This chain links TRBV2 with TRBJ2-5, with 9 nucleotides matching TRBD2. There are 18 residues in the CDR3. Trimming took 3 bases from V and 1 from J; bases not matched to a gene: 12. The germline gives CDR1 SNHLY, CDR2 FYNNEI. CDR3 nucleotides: TGTGCCAGCAGTGACCCGGGGACTAGCATCTCCCCCCAAGAGACCCAGTACTTC. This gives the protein CASSDPGTSISPQETQYF.

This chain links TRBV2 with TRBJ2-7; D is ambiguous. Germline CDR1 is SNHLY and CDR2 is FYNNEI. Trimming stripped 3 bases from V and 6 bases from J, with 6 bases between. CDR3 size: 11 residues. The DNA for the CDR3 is TGTGCCAGCAGTGACCTTGTCGAGCAGTACTTC. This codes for CASSDLVEQYF. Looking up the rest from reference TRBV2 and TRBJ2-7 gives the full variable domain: EPEVTQTPSHQVTQMGQEVILRCVPISNHLYFYWYRQILGQKVEFLVSFYNNEISEKSEIFDDQFSVERPDGSNFTLKIRSTKLEDSAMYFCASSDLVEQYFGPGTRLTVT.

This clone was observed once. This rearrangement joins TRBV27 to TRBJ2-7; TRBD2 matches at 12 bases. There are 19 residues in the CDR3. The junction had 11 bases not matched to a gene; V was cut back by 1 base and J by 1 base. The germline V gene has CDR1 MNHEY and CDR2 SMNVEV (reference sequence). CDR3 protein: CASSLWGARGLAGSYEQYF. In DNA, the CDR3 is TGTGCCAGCAGTTTATGGGGCGCGAGAGGACTAGCGGGGTCCTACGAGCAGTACTTC.

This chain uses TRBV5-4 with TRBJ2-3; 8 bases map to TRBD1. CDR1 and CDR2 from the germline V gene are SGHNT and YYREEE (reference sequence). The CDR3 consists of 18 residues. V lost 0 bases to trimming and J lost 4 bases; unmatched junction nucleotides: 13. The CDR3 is CASSLDWRRGRLADTQYF. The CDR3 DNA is TGTGCCAGCAGCTTGGATTGGCGCAGGGGGCGTCTCGCAGATACGCAGTATTTT.

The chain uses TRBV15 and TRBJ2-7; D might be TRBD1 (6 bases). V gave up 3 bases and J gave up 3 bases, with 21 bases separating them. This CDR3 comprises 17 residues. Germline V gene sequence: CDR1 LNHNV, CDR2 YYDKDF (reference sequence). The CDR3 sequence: CATSRGKQGPRNYEQYF. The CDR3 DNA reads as TGTGCCACCAGCAGGGGGAAACAGGGACCTCGGAACTACGAGCAGTACTTC.

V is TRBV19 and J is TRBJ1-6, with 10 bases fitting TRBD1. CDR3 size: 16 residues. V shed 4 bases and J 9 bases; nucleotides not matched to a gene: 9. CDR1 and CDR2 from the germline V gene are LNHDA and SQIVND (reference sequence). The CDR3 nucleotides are TGTGCCAGTAGTACAGCAATGACAGGGGGCAGTTCACCCCTCCACTTT. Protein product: CASSTAMTGGSSPLHF.

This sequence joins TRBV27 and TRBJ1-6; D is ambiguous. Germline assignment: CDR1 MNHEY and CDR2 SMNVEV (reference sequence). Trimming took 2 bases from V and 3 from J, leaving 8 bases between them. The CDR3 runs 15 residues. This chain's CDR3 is CASSLARNYNSPLHF. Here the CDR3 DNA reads TGTGCCAGCAGTTTAGCGCGAAACTATAATTCACCCCTCCACTTT.

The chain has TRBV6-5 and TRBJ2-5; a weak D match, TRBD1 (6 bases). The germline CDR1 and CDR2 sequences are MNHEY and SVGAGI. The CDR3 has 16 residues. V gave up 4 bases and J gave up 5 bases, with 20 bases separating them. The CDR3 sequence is CASSLEYEDTGETQYF. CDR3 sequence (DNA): TGTGCCAGCAGTTTAGAATACGAGGATACAGGGGAGACCCAGTACTTC.

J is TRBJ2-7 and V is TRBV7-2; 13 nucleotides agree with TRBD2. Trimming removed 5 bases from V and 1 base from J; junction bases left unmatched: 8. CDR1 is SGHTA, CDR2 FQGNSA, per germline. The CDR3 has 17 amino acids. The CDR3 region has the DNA TGTGCCAGCAGCCATTCAGGACTAGCGGGAGCGTCCTACGAGCAGTACTTC. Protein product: CASSHSGLAGASYEQYF.

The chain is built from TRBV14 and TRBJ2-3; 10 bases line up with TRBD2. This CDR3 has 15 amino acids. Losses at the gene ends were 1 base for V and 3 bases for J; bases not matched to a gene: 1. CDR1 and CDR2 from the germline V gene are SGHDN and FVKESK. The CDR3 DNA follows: TGTGCCAGCAGCCAAGTAGCGGGAGGTACAGATACGCAGTATTTT. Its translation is CASSQVAGGTDTQYF.

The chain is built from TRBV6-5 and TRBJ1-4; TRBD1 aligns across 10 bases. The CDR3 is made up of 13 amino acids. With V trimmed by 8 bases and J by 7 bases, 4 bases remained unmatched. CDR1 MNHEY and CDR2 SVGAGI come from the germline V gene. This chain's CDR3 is CASQRQGAEKLFF. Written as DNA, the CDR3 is TGTGCCAGCCAGAGACAGGGGGCTGAAAAACTGTTTTTT.

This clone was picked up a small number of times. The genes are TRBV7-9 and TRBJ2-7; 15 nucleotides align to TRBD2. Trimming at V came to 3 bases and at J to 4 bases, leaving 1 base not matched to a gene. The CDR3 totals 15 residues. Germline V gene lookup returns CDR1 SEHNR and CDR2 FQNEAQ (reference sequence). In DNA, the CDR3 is TGTGCCAGCAGCTTTGGACTAGCGGGAGGGTACGAGCAGTACTTC. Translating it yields CASSFGLAGGYEQYF.

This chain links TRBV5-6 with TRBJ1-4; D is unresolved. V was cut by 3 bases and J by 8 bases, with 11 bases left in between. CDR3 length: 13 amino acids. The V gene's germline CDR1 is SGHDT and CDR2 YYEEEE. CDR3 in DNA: TGTGCCAGCAGCTCTTGGACGGGGGAAAAACTGTTTTTT. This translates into CASSSWTGEKLFF.